Below are 20 T cell receptor beta chains sequenced from a single sample in a study of T cells after yellow fever vaccination. TCRdb passed the 5' RACE reads through MiXCR, listing each CDR3 protein once. Of tens of thousands of distinct CDR3 sequences detected, about 7.4% appear once; the ten largest clones hold roughly 31%. The sequenced sample was CD8+ T cells sorted from PBMCs, obtained roughly 14 days after the first yellow fever vaccination. The origin of the receptors is a man aged 18 to 29 who received the YFV17D yellow fever vaccine.

At least ten counts were recorded for this clonotype. The rearrangement uses TRBV27 and TRBJ2-1; D gene uncertain. Germline CDR1 is MNHEY and CDR2 is SMNVEV (reference sequence). The CDR3 has 13 amino acids. V shed 5 bases and J shed 3 bases, with 8 bases lying between them. CDR3 region: CASSRVLYNEQFF. The CDR3 DNA reads as TGTGCCAGCAGTCGGGTCCTCTACAATGAGCAGTTCTTC.

This clonotype was counted many times. The chain carries TRBV7-2 and TRBJ2-1; D may be TRBD1 or TRBD2 (6 bases each). Germline assignment: CDR1 SGHTA and CDR2 FQGNSA. Trimming shortened V by 3 bases and J by 8 bases, and 23 bases separated the two germline ends. This CDR3 contains 17 residues. In nucleotides, the CDR3 is TGTGCCAGCAGCTTCGGGTTAAGGGGGGCAGGGGCCGATGAGCAGTTCTTC. As protein: CASSFGLRGAGADEQFF.

With regard to this clonotype: A read error is possible here, since a much larger clone lies one base away. V gene TRBV6-2 or TRBV6-3 combines with J gene TRBJ1-6, with 9 bases aligning to TRBD1. J was trimmed by 10 bases and V by 7 bases; bases with no gene match: 8. The CDR3 length is 14 residues. Per the germline V gene, CDR1 is MNHEY and CDR2 is SVGEGT. The CDR3 loop is CASTWTGEKSPLHF. CDR3 DNA sequence: TGTGCCAGCACTTGGACAGGGGAAAAATCACCCCTCCACTTT.

The rearrangement joins TRBV20-1 to TRBJ2-7; no reliable D call. V lost 0 bases to trimming and J lost 3 bases, with 15 bases between them. Germline lookup yields CDR1 DFQATT and CDR2 SNEGSKA (reference sequence). The CDR3 runs to 15 residues. Here the CDR3 reads CSARDNLQRDYEQYF. The CDR3 coding sequence is TGCAGTGCTAGAGATAATCTACAGAGAGACTACGAGCAGTACTTC.

This clonotype was picked up many times. The rearrangement joins TRBV12-3 or TRBV12-4 to TRBJ1-5, with TRBD1 matching 8 bases. CDR3 length: 15 residues. V shed 4 bases, J shed 3 bases, and the junction held 5 bases outside the gene matches. The CDR3 here is CASSSGTGFNQPQHF. The DNA of the CDR3 is TGTGCCAGCAGTTCGGGGACAGGATTCAATCAGCCCCAGCATTTT.

This clonotype was picked up many times. The gene calls are TRBV4-3 and TRBJ2-7; the D is unclear. Trimming pared 0 bases from V and 2 bases from J, leaving 5 bases between. The CDR3 totals 13 residues. CDR1 and CDR2 from the germline V gene are LGHNA and YSLEER. The CDR3 DNA sequence: TGCGCCAGCAGCCAAGATTCAGCCTACGAGCAGTACTTC. This gives the protein CASSQDSAYEQYF.

This clonotype was counted only a few times. V is TRBV5-4 and J is TRBJ2-3; no clear D. The CDR3 totals 12 residues. In germline, CDR1 is SGHNT, CDR2 YYREEE (reference sequence). Trimming shortened V by 3 bases and J by 10 bases, and 12 bases separated the two germline ends. CDR3 nucleotide sequence: TGTGCCAGCAGCTCATCTAGATCCCCGCAGTATTTT. Amino acids: CASSSSRSPQYF.

This clonotype was seen at least ten times. The chain uses TRBV12-3 or TRBV12-4 and TRBJ2-1, with 11 bases aligning to TRBD1. V was clipped by 4 bases and J by 8 bases; unmatched bases: 4. This CDR3 comprises 14 residues. Here the CDR3 DNA reads TGTGCCAGCAGTTCGGGGACAGGGGGGTATGAGCAGTTCTTC. Encoded protein: CASSSGTGGYEQFF.

The sample holds many counts of this clonotype. Here the CDR3 DNA reads TGTGCCAGTATTGGCAAGCTGGCCGGGGAGCTGTTTTTT. Residues: CASIGKLAGELFF. J is TRBJ2-2 and V is TRBV19; D is ambiguous. Germline V lookup: CDR1 LNHDA, CDR2 SQIVND (reference sequence). The V and J ends lost 7 bases and 6 bases respectively, with 12 bases between them. The CDR3 contains 13 residues.

This clonotype was observed at least ten times. The rearrangement joins TRBV7-9 to TRBJ2-7, with 9 positions matching TRBD1. The CDR3 contains 15 residues. The V gene's germline CDR1 is SEHNR and CDR2 FQNEAQ (reference sequence). V was clipped by 5 bases and J by 3 bases; unmatched bases: 8. CDR3 nucleotide sequence: TGTGCCAGCAGCCAGCCAGGGACAGGGAACTACGAGCAGTACTTC. This sequence encodes CASSQPGTGNYEQYF.

In its sample, this clonotype ranks as medium-sized. The chain recombines TRBV6-5 with TRBJ2-7; 8 nucleotides match TRBD2. The CDR3 runs 15 residues. Per germline, CDR1 MNHEY and CDR2 SVGAGI. The trim removed 9 bases at V and 1 base at J, leaving 11 bases unmatched. The CDR3 loop reads CASPWPRGRSYEQYV. In DNA, the CDR3 is TGTGCCAGTCCCTGGCCTCGCGGGAGGTCCTACGAGCAGTACGTC.

This clonotype was detected ten times or more. The J gene is TRBJ2-7, the V gene TRBV6-2 or TRBV6-3, with D possibly matching TRBD1 (7 bases). The V end was cut by 6 bases, the J end by 5 bases, with 14 bases between. Germline CDR1 reads MNHEY; CDR2 reads SVGEGT. The CDR3 length is 13 residues. CDR3 DNA sequence: TGTGCCAGCAGAAAATCCAGGGGGGACGAGCAGTACGTC. This gives the protein CASRKSRGDEQYV.

This clonotype was seen at least ten times. The J gene is TRBJ2-5, the V gene TRBV20-1, with a weak D call TRBD2 (7 bases). Germline V CDR1 and CDR2: DFQATT, SNEGSKA (reference sequence). The CDR3 loop spans 12 amino acids. V lost 6 bases and J lost 5, with 13 bases in between. The CDR3: CSARGGRETQYF. The DNA of the CDR3 is TGCAGTGCCCGCGGGGGCCGGGAGACCCAGTACTTC.

J is TRBJ1-2 and V is TRBV4-3; 8 nucleotides agree with TRBD1. This CDR3 contains 14 residues. Germline V CDR1 and CDR2: LGHNA, YSLEER. After removal of 0 bases from V and 6 bases from J, the junction contained 3 bases not matched to a gene. CDR3 bases: TGCGCCAGCAGCCAAGATACAGGGGGAAATGGCTACACCTTC. The encoded protein is CASSQDTGGNGYTF.

This clonotype was seen at least ten times. V usage is TRBV27 and J usage is TRBJ2-7; 10 positions agree with TRBD2. The trim removed 5 bases at V and 2 bases at J, leaving 6 bases unmatched. CDR3 length equals 15 residues. Germline V gene lookup returns CDR1 MNHEY and CDR2 SMNVEV (reference sequence). The CDR3 DNA follows: TGTGCCAGCAGTCCGCAAGCGGGGGGGGCCTACGAGCAGTACTTC. Protein product: CASSPQAGGAYEQYF.

The table lists this clonotype with many counts. V and J are TRBV4-3 and TRBJ2-2; either TRBD1 or TRBD2 may fit D (6 bases each). Germline lookup yields CDR1 LGHNA and CDR2 YSLEER. The V end was cut by 5 bases, the J end by 1 base, with 14 bases between. The CDR3 has 16 residues. The CDR3 coding sequence is TGCGCCAGCAGCTACGGAGGGGGGAGGAACACCGGGGAGCTGTTTTTT. Its protein product is CASSYGGGRNTGELFF.

This clonotype was recorded at least ten times. The J gene is TRBJ2-1, the V gene TRBV4-2, with D possibly being TRBD1 (7 bases). Deletions cut 0 bases from V and 2 bases from J, with 11 bases between. This CDR3 is 16 amino acids long. From germline, CDR1 is LGHNA and CDR2 YNFKEQ. This CDR3 is CASSQEGGQPYNEQFF. The CDR3 bases are TGTGCCAGCAGCCAAGAGGGGGGACAGCCCTACAATGAGCAGTTCTTC.

The chain uses TRBV5-1 and TRBJ2-5; 8 nucleotides match TRBD2. CDR3 length: 14 residues. Germline CDR1 SGHRS, CDR2 YFSETQ. The V gene end was trimmed by 4 bases and the J gene end by 9 bases; junction bases not matched to a gene: 11. The CDR3 DNA follows: TGCGCCAGCAGCATCCGACTAGCGCAATGGCCCCAGTACTTC. This translates into CASSIRLAQWPQYF.

Comment on this clonotype: A much larger clone lies one base from this, so it may be a read error. The chain links TRBV6-1 to TRBJ2-3; perhaps TRBD1 as D (6 bases). Per the germline V gene, CDR1 is MNHNS and CDR2 is SASEGT. V dropped 4 bases and J dropped 2 bases, with 13 bases sitting between them. The CDR3 totals 15 residues. CDR3 region: CASSASGAATDTQYF. The CDR3, as DNA: TGTGCCAGCAGTGCCTCAGGGGCAGCCACAGATACGCAGTATTTT.

This clonotype was counted between two and nine times. V and J are TRBV19 and TRBJ2-7; weak D call: TRBD2 (8 bases). The CDR3 is 15 amino acids. The V end lost 5 bases, the J end lost 4 bases, and 18 bases lay between the germline ends. Germline-derived CDR1 and CDR2 are LNHDA and SQIVND (reference sequence). CDR3: CASSASGGGAYEQYV. DNA of the CDR3: TGTGCCAGTAGTGCCTCGGGAGGGGGCGCGTACGAGCAGTACGTC.